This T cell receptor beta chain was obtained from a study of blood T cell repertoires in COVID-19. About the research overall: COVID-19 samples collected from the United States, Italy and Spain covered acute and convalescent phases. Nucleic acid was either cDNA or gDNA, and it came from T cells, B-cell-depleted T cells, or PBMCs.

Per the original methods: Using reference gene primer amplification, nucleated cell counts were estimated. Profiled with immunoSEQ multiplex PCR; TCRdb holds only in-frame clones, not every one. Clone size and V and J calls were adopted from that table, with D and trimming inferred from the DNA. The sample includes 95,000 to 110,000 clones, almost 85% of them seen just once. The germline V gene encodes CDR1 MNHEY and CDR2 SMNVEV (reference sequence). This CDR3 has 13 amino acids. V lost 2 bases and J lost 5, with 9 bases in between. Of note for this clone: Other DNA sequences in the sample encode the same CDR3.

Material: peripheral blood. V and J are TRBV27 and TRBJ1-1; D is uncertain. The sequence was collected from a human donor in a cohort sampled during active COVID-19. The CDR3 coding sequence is TGTGCCAGCAGTTTAGGCGGCGGGACTGAAGCTTTCTTT. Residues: CASSLGGGTEAFF.